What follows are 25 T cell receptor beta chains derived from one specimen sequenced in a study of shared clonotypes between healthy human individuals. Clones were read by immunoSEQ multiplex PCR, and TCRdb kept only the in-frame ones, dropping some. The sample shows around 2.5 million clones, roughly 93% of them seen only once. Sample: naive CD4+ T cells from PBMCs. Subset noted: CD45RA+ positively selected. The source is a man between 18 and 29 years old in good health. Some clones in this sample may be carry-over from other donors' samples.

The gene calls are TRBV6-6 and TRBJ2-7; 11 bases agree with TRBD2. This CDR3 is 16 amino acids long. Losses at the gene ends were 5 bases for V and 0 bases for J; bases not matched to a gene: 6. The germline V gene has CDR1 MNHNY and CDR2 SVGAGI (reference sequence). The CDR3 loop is CASSPGTSGSSYEQYF. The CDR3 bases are TGTGCCAGCAGTCCCGGAACTAGCGGGAGCTCCTACGAGCAGTACTTC.

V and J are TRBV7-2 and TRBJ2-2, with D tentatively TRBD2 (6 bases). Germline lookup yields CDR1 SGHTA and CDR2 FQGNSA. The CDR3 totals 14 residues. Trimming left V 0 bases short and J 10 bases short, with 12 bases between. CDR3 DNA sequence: TGTGCCAGCAGCTTAGCGGCCGGGACTCCGGAGCTGTTTTTT. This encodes CASSLAAGTPELFF. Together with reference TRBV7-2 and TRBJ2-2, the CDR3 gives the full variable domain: GAGVSQSPSNKVTEKGKDVELRCDPISGHTALYWYRQSLGQGLEFLIYFQGNSAPDKSGLPSDRFSAERTGGSVSTLTIQRTQQEDSAVYLCASSLAAGTPELFFGEGSRLTVL.

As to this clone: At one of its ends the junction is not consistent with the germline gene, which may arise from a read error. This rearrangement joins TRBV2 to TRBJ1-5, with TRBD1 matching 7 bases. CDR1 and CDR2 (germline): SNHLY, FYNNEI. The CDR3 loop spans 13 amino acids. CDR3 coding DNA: TGTGCAAGCAGGGGGGAGTTCAGTCAGCCCCAGCATTTT. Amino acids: CASRGEFSQPQHF.

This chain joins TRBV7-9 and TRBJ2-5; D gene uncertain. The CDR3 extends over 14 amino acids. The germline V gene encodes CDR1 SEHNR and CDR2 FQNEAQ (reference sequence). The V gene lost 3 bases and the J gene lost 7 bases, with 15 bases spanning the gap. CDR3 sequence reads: CASSLIETLGTQYF. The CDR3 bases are TGTGCCAGCAGCTTGATTGAGACCTTGGGGACCCAGTACTTC.

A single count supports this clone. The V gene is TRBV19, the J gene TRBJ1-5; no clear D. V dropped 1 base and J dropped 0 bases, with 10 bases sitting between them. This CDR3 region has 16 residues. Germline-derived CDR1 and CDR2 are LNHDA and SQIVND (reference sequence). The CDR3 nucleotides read TGTGCCAGTAGTATAGTCATCGGCCATAGCAATCAGCCCCAGCATTTT. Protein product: CASSIVIGHSNQPQHF.

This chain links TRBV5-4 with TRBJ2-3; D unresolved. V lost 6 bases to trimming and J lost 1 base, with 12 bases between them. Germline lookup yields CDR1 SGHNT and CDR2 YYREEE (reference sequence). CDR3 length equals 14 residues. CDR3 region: CASTNNPGTDTQYF. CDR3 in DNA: TGTGCCAGCACCAACAACCCGGGCACAGATACGCAGTATTTT.

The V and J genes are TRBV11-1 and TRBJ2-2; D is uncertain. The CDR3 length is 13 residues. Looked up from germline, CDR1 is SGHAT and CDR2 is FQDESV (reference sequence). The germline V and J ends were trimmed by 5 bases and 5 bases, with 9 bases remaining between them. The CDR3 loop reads CASSPTPTGELFF. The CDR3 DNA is TGTGCCAGCAGCCCGACCCCGACCGGGGAGCTGTTTTTT.

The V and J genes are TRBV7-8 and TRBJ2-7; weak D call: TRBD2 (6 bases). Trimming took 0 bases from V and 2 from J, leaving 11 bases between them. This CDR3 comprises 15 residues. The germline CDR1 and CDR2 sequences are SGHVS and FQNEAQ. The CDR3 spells CASSLASSVTYEQYF. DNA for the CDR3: TGTGCCAGCAGCTTAGCGTCTAGCGTTACCTACGAGCAGTACTTC.

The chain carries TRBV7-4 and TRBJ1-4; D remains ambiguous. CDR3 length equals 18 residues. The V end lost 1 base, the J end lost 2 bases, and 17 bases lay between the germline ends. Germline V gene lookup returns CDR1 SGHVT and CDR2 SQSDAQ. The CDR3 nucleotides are TGTGCCAGCAGCTTAGTCAGAGGGATTGTACCCACTAATGAAAAACTGTTTTTT. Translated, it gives CASSLVRGIVPTNEKLFF.

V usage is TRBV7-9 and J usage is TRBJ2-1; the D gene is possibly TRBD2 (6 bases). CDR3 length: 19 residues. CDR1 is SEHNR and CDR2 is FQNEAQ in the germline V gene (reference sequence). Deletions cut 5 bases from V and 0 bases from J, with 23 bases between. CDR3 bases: TGTGCCAGCAGCAACTTAGCCGGGGGTAAGGACGGCTCCTACAATGAGCAGTTCTTC. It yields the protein CASSNLAGGKDGSYNEQFF.

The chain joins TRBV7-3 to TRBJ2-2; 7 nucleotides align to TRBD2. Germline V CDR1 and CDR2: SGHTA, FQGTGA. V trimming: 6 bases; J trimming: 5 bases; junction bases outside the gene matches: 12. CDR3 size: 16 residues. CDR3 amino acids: CASRSSSGYWTGELFF. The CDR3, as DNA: TGTGCCAGCAGGTCGTCTAGCGGCTACTGGACCGGGGAGCTGTTTTTT. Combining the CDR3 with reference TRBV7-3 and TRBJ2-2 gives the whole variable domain GAGVSQTPSNKVTEKGKYVELRCDPISGHTALYWYRQSLGQGPEFLIYFQGTGAADDSGLPNDRFFAVRPEGSVSTLKIQRTERGDSAVYLCASRSSSGYWTGELFFGEGSRLTVL.

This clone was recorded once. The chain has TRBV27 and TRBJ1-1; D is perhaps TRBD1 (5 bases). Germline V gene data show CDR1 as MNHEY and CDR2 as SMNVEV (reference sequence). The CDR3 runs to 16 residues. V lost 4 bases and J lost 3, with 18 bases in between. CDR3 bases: TGTGCCAGCAGTTATAGGGGCGCGAATAGGGACACTGAAGCTTTCTTT. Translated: CASSYRGANRDTEAFF.

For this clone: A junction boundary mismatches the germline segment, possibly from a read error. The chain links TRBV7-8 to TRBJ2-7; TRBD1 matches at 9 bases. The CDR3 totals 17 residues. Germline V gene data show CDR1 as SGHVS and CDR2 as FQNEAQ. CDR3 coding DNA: TGTGCCAGCAGCGGGGGGCACACAGGGGGCATGCGGGGACAACGGGACTTC. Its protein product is CASSGGHTGGMRGQRDF.

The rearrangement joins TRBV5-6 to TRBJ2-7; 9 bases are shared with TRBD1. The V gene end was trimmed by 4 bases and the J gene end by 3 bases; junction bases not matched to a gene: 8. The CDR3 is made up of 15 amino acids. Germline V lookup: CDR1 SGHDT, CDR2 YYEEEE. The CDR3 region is CASSGTGRSYYEQYF. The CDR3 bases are TGTGCCAGCAGCGGGACAGGGCGGAGTTACTACGAGCAGTACTTC.

The CDR3 DNA reads TGTGCCAGCAGCTCAAGGGATACCCCCTACGAGCAGTACTTC. Its translation is CASSSRDTPYEQYF. The chain has TRBV7-9 and TRBJ2-7; D gene unclear. This CDR3 contains 14 residues. Germline V gives CDR1 SEHNR, CDR2 FQNEAQ (reference sequence). V lost 4 bases to trimming and J lost 2 bases, with 12 bases between them.

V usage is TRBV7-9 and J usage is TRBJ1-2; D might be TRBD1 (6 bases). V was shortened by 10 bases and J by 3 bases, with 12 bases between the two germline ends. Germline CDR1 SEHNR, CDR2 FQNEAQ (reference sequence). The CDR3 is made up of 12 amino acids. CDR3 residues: CAMPQGDYGYTF. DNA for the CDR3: TGTGCCATGCCACAGGGTGACTATGGCTACACCTTC. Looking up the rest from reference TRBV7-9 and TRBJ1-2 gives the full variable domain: DTGVSQNPRHKITKRGQNVTFRCDPISEHNRLYWYRQTLGQGPEFLTYFQNEAQLEKSRLLSDRFSAERPKGSFSTLEIQRTEQGDSAMYLCAMPQGDYGYTFGSGTRLTVV.

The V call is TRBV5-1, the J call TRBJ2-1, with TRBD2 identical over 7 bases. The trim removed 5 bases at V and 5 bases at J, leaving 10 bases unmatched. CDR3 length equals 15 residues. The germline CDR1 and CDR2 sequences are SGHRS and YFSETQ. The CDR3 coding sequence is TGCGCCAGCAGGAGGGAGGGATTTGGCCACAATGAGCAGTTCTTC. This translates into CASRREGFGHNEQFF.

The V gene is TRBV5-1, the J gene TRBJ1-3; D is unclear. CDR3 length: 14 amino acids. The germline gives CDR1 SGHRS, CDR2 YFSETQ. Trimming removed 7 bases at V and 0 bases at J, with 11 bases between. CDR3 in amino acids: CASHDRSSGNTIYF. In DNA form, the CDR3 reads TGCGCCAGCCACGACCGAAGCTCTGGAAACACCATATATTTT.

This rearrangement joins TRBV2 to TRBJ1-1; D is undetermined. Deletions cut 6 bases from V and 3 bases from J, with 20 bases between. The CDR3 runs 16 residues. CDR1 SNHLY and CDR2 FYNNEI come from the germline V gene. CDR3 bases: TGTGCCAGCAGGAACCCGGCCGCAGGCAAGGACACTGAAGCTTTCTTT. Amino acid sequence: CASRNPAAGKDTEAFF.

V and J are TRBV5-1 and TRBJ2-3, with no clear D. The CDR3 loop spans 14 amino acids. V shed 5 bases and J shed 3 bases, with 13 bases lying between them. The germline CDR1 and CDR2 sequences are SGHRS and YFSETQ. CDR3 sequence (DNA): TGCGCCAGCAGTTGGGATTCATGGACAGATACGCAGTATTTT. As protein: CASSWDSWTDTQYF. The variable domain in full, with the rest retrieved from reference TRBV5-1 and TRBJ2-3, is KAGVTQTPRYLIKTRGQQVTLSCSPISGHRSVSWYQQTPGQGLQFLFEYFSETQRNKGNFPGRFSGRQFSNSRSEMNVSTLELGDSALYLCASSWDSWTDTQYFGPGTRLTVL.

CDR3 DNA: TGCGCCAGCAGCCGAAGCGGGAGCGACTACGAGCAGTACTTC. Its translation: CASSRSGSDYEQYF. This chain uses TRBV5-1 with TRBJ2-7, with 8 bases aligning to TRBD2. V was clipped by 4 bases and J by 3 bases; unmatched bases: 6. This CDR3 is built from 14 residues. Germline V gene sequence: CDR1 SGHRS, CDR2 YFSETQ.

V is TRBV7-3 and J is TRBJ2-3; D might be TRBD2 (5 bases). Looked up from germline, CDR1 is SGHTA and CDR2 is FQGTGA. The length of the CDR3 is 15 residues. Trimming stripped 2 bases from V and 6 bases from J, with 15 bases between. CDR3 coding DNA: TGTGCCAGCAGCTTAGGCGGGCCTAGGGCGGATACGCAGTATTTT. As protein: CASSLGGPRADTQYF.

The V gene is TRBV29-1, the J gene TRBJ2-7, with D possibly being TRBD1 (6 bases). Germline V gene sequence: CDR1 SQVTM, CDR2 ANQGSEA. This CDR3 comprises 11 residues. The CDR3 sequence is CSSGDLYEQYF. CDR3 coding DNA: TGCTCCTCAGGGGATCTTTACGAGCAGTACTTC.

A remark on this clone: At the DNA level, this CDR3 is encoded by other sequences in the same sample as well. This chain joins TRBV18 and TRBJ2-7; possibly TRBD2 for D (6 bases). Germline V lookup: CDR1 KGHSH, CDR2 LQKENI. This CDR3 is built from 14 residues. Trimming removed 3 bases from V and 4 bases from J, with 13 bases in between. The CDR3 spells CASSPDAGSYEQYF. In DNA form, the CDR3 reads TGTGCCAGCTCACCGGACGCCGGGAGTTACGAGCAGTACTTC.

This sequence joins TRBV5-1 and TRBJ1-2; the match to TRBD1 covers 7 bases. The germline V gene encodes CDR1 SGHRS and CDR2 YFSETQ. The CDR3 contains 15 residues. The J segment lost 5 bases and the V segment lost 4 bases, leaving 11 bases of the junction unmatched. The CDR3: CASSPQGQAVYGYTF. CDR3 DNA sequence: TGCGCCAGCAGCCCACAAGGACAGGCGGTGTATGGCTACACCTTC.